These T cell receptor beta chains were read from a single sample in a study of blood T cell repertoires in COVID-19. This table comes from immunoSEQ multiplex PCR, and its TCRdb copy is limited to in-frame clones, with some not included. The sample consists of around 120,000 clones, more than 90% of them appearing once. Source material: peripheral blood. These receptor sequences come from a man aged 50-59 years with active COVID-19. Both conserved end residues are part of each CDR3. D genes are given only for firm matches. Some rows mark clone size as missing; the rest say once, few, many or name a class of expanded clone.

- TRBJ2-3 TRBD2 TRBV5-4 TGTGCCAGCAGCTTGTCAGCGGGAGGGTTCACAGATACGCAGTATTTT CASSLSAGGFTDTQYF
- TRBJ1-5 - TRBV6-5 TGTGCCAGCACCCTCAGGGGACAGCCCCAGCATTTT CASTLRGQPQHF
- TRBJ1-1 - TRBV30 TGTGCCTGGAGTGTATTTGGGGCGTCTGAAGCTTTCTTT CAWSVFGASEAFF
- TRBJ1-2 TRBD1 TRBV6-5 TGTGCCAGCAGACTTGGGACAGACGCCTATGGCTACACCTTC CASRLGTDAYGYTF
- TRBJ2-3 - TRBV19 TGTGCCAGTAGTATAGGGGGAGCTAGGACAGATACGCAGTATTTT CASSIGGARTDTQYF
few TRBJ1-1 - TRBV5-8 TGTGCCAGCAGCCCAGACAGATTGAACACTGAAGCTTTCTTT CASSPDRLNTEAFF
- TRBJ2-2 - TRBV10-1 TGCGCCAGCAGTGAGACGGTGGGGGGGCCTACCGGGGAGCTGTTTTTT CASSETVGGPTGELFF
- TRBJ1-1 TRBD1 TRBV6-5 TGTGCCAGCAGGGGACAGATGAACACTGAAGCTTTCTTT CASRGQMNTEAFF
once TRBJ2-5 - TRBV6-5 TGTGCCAGCAGCACCCGGGCAGGGGAGACCCAGTACTTC CASSTRAGETQYF
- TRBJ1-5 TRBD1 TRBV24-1 TGTGCCACCAGTGACTTGACAGGGGGCGGGAGCAATCAGCCCCAGCATTTT CATSDLTGGGSNQPQHF
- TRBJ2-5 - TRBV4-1 TGCGCCAGCAGCCCAGTGGGCCCGGTCACGTACCAAGAGACCCAGTACTTC CASSPVGPVTYQETQYF
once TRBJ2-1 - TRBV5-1 TGCGCCAGCACTTTCGGTGACAGTTACAATGAGCAGTTCTTC CASTFGDSYNEQFF
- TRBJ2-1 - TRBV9 TGTGCCAGCAACTCACTCGGGTCGGGGGCCTACAATGAGCAGTTCTTC CASNSLGSGAYNEQFF
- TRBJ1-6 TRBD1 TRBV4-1 TGCGCCAGCAGCCCCCCGGACAGGGCTGGTAATTCACCCCTCCACTTT CASSPPDRAGNSPLHF
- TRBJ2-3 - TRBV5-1 TGCGCCAGCAGCTTGGCACTAGGGGATACGCAGTATTTT CASSLALGDTQYF
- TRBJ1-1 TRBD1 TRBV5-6 TGTGCCAGCACCCTGGCCCGAGGGCAGGGGGTGGGACCGAACACTGAAGCTTTCTTT CASTLARGQGVGPNTEAFF